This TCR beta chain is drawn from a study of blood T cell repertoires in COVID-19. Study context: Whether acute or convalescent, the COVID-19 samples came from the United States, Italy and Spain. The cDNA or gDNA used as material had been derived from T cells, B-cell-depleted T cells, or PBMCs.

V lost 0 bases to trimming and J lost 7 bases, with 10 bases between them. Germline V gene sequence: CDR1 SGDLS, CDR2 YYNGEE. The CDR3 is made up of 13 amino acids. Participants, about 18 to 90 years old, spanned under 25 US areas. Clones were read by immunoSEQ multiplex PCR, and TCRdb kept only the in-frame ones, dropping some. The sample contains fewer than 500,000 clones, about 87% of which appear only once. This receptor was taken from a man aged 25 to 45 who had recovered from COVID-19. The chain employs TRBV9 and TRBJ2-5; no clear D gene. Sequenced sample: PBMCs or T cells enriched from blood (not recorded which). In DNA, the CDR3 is TGTGCCAGCAGCGTAGGGAGCCCCGGGACCCAGTACTTC. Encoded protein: CASSVGSPGTQYF.